This T cell receptor beta chain was observed in a study of CD8 T cells in Susac syndrome. Looked up from germline, CDR1 is SGHDT and CDR2 is YYEEEE. V lost 5 bases, J lost 5 bases, and 1 base stayed unmatched. This CDR3 has 13 amino acids. CD8+ and CD4+ T cells taken from blood had their TCR beta sequenced. Stable or active relapsing-remitting multiple sclerosis, untreated and meeting revised McDonald criteria, defined the controls. About 0.45 to 1 ug RNA was reverse transcribed with random hexamers. Each CDR3 protein gets one entry after TCRdb re-called the immunoSEQ multiplex PCR reads with MiXCR. The sample has about 130,000 distinct CDR3 sequences, 91% seen once.

Sequenced sample: CD8+ T cells from PBMCs. The chain is built from TRBV5-6 and TRBJ2-4, with 10 positions matching TRBD1. The sequence derives from a human donor with multiple sclerosis. The DNA of the CDR3 is TGTGCCAGCAGAGGGACAGGGGAAAACATTCAGTACTTC. It codes for CASRGTGENIQYF.